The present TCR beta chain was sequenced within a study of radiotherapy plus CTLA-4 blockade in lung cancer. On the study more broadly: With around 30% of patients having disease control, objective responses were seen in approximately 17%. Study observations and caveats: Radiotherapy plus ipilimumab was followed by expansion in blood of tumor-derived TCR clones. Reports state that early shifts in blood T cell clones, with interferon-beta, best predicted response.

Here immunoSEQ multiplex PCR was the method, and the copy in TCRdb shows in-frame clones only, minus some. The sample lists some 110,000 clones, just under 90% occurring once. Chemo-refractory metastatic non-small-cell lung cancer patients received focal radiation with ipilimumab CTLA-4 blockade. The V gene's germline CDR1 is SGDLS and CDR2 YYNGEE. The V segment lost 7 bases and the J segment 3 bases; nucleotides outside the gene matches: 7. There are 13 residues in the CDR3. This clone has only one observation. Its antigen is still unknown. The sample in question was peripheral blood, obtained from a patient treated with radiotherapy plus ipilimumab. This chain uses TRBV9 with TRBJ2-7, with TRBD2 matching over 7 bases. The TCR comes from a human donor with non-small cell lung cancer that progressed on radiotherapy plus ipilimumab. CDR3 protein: CASGAGERYEQYF. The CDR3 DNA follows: TGTGCCAGCGGGGCGGGGGAGCGCTACGAGCAGTACTTC.